The present entry profiles one T cell receptor beta chain with its context. Amplified TCR beta CDR3 regions derived from RNA transcripts. First-round RT-PCR of the TCR CDR3 relied on the HTBI primer set. MiXCR was run by TCRdb on the multiplex PCR reads, yielding one entry per CDR3 protein. In the table there are hundreds of thousands of distinct CDR3 sequences, approximately 40% of which are singletons. The sample belongs to a study of T cells in Graves' hyperthyroidism and ophthalmopathy. Per the germline V gene, CDR1 is SNHLY and CDR2 is FYNNEI. The V segment lost 5 bases and the J segment 3 bases; nucleotides outside the gene matches: 9. The CDR3 totals 17 residues.

What was sequenced was blood. The origin of this receptor is a woman aged 40 to 50 with Graves' hyperthyroidism. The gene calls are TRBV2 and TRBJ1-5, with 11 bases that match TRBD1. The CDR3, as DNA: TGTGCCAGCAGTCTCGGACGGGACAGGGGGTTCAATCAGCCCCAGCATTTT. The encoded protein is CASSLGRDRGFNQPQHF.